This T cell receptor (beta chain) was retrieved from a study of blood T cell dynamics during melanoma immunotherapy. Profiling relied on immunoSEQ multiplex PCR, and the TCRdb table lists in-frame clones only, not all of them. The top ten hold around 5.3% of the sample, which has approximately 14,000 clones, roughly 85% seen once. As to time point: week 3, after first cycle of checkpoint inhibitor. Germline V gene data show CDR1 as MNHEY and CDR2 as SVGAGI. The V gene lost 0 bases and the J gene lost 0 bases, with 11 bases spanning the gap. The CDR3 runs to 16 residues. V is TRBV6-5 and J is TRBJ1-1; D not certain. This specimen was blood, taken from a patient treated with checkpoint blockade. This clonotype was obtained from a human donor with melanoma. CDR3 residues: CASSYSTTAMNTEAFF. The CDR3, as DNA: TGTGCCAGCAGTTACTCGACCACGGCGATGAACACTGAAGCTTTCTTT.